This T cell receptor (beta chain) was found in a study of cytomegalovirus exposure and HLA in healthy donors. Turning to the study itself: Previous work identified 117 million unique TCR beta sequences from around 180 million T cells.

The PCR ran on 60 Vbeta and 13 Jbeta primers. Generated by immunoSEQ multiplex PCR, the TCRdb table keeps only in-frame clones and is missing some. The record lists fewer than 95,000 clones, of which the ten most abundant hold 4.5% to 5%. About this clone itself: What it binds is unknown.

General study points: Usually a TCR sequence was rare, but some public TCRs were found in many donors. The authors listed 164 TCR beta chains as cytomegalovirus-associated. When a later analysis was performed, an Asian-associated ancestry cluster reportedly had fewer N-insertions than the approximately 700-donor mean.

The CDR3 has 15 residues. From germline, CDR1 is LNHDA and CDR2 SQIVND (reference sequence). Trimming cost V 9 bases and J 2 bases; bases outside gene matches: 9. Sequenced: PBMCs. This rearrangement joins TRBV19 to TRBJ1-5; 8 nucleotides line up with TRBD1. The source of this sequence is a woman in her thirties or forties in good health and CMV-seropositive. The CDR3 loop reads CASLEDREGNQPQHF. The CDR3 nucleotides are TGTGCCAGCCTGGAGGACAGGGAAGGCAATCAGCCCCAGCATTTT.